This TCR beta chain was recovered during a study of T cell responses to AZD1222 COVID-19 vaccine (dated by TCRdb to the early 2020s). In terms of the full investigation: AZD1222 recipients given second doses at about 4 weeks or at about 12 weeks were pooled, since spike-specific TCR depth and breadth were not found to differ between the two schedules. Enrollment into the trials was organized by age into subgroups of 18-55, 56-69 and 70-plus years, and those subgroups contained roughly 150, 30 and 60 TCR-sequenced participants, respectively. A total of just over 230 trial participants underwent TCR sequencing, of whom 207 had received two doses of AZD1222 and around 25 had received two doses of the MenACWY control vaccine.

To note about this clone: This clone's antigen is unknown. Base qualities are not at hand, and no much larger clone is one base apart.

Findings and caveats that apply to the study as a whole: Because no day 14 peak-response samples were available, repertoires were characterized only after the peak T cell response. Participants were mostly white British, with more females than males. The authors suggested clonal diversity may have been underestimated. CD4 TCRs associated with the vaccine covered the entire spike protein, and the dominant responses were in regions 160-218 and 743-854. Conclusions about previously exposed vaccinees are limited because only a handful of AZD1222 recipients were SARS-CoV-2 seropositive at baseline. After two AZD1222 doses, both the breadth and the depth of spike-specific TCRs were significantly higher than at day 0 and than in MenACWY recipients. Reportedly, almost half of the unique spike-specific TCRs recognized epitopes lying outside the regions that are mutated in the B.1.351 and B.1.1.7 variants. In the small 56-69-year group, the increase in depth fell short of significance, most likely because of low power.

From the cysteine up to the phenylalanine, the CDR3 has a length of 15 residues. The only DNA kept is the CDR3, 45 bases in frame from the first base. At the junction V is shortened by 3 bases and J by 8 bases; bases outside the gene matches: 5. CDR1 and CDR2, per the germline V gene, are SGHAT and FQNNGV. Per the publication, the time point label means: baseline before first vaccination. Samples from vaccinated people were obtained from the UK trials COV001 and COV002, which included a single-blind randomized controlled phase 2/3 trial of AZD1222 (ChAdOx1 nCoV-19) in healthy adults. For TCRbeta chain sequencing, PBMC samples from trial participants were taken at day 0 and at day 28 after the second dose. The CDR3 regions of human TCRbeta chains were analyzed by immunosequencing. The source study handled its data this way. Repertoire TCRs were checked for matches against a reference library of SARS-CoV-2-specific TCRs that had been generated using the MIRA antigen-specificity platform. Breadth was defined as the fraction of unique TCRs that were SARS-CoV-2-associated, and depth was defined as the fraction of total T cells that were SARS-CoV-2-associated. Each spike-specific TCR was assigned to its reactive spike region and to a CD4 or CD8 class using the MIRA data. Log10-transformed breadth and depth values were compared by one-way ANOVA with Sidak's multiple comparisons tests. TCRdb holds this immuneACCESS table with in-frame rearrangements only. Some clones are missing; in checked studies, unresolved V genes explain under half, and the rest has no known cause. V, J and clone size are taken as reported in that table, and D and trimming were inferred from the DNA itself. Here the sample has over 120,000 clones; approximately 83% occur a single time. The ten largest clones take up more than 7% of the sample.

The specimen comprised peripheral blood, sampled on day 0 of AZD1222 vaccination. In this chain, TRBV11-2 is recombined with TRBJ2-1; 12 central bases correspond to TRBD2. This receptor was identified in an adult in good health. The CDR3 region has the sequence CASSLTSGSVYEQFF. DNA sequence: TGTGCCAGCAGCTTGACTAGCGGGAGTGTCTATGAGCAGTTCTTC.